The rows below give T cell receptor beta chains drawn from one sample of a study of post-analysis software for immune sequencing data. TCRdb analysed the PCR reads with MiXCR anew, one entry per CDR3 protein. This table holds some 240,000 distinct CDR3 sequences, less than 40% found once. Material for sequencing was blood. These TCRs come from a girl between 10 and 17 years old with multiple sclerosis. The CDR3 runs from the conserved cysteine through the conserved F or W. D genes are given only for firm matches. The size field is filled for only some rows; it gives once, few, many or a size class.

TRBD1	TRBV2	TRBJ1-4	few	TGTGCCAGCCGTTGGACAGGGGGCGCCGGAAGAGAAAAACTGTTTTTT	CASRWTGGAGREKLFF
TRBD2	TRBV28	TRBJ2-4	once	TGTGCCAGCAGTCTGGGTCCTGCGGGGGAGCAGTACTTC	CASSLGPAGEQYF
TRBD2	TRBV10-3	TRBJ2-3	.	TGTGCCATCAGTGAGTCGAAGGAGGGAGGGCCCAGGGATACGCAGTATTTT	CAISESKEGGPRDTQYF
.	TRBV7-9	TRBJ2-1	.	TGTGCCACGGGACGGACCAACAATGAGCAGTTCTTC	CATGRTNNEQFF
.	TRBV12-3/TRBV12-4	TRBJ2-3	.	TGTGCCTTCAAGGTCGGAGTGAGCACAGATACGCAGTATTTT	CAFKVGVSTDTQYF
.	TRBV5-6	TRBJ1-1	.	TGTGCCAGCAGCCGGGGACGGAAGAACACTGAAGCTTTCTTT	CASSRGRKNTEAFF
TRBD2	TRBV6-1	TRBJ2-3	.	TGTGCCAGCAGCCCAGTGAGACCGGGACTAGCGGGAGCCGATCGTAATACGCAGTATTTT	CASSPVRPGLAGADRNTQYF
TRBD2	TRBV20-1	TRBJ2-1	many	TGCAGTGCTAGAGATCTGGGGGAGGGCCTAGAAGAGCAGTTCTTC	CSARDLGEGLEEQFF
.	TRBV28	TRBJ2-7	few	TGTGCCAGCAGTCCCATGGACAGCTCCGGATATCAAGGGGAGCAGTACTTC	CASSPMDSSGYQGEQYF
.	TRBV5-1	TRBJ1-2	.	TGCGCCAGCAGCTTGGAACCACCCGAGGTTGATGGCTACACCTTC	CASSLEPPEVDGYTF
.	TRBV5-1	TRBJ2-5	few	TGCGCCAGCAGCTTGGCCGATGAGGAGACCCAGTACTTC	CASSLADEETQYF
.	TRBV7-2	TRBJ2-3	many	TGTGCCAGCAGCTTAGGGGCTCCCGGATCTGGCACAGATACGCAGTATTTT	CASSLGAPGSGTDTQYF
.	TRBV5-1	TRBJ1-4	.	TGCGCCAACAGCTTGGAACGGGGAACTAATGAAAAACTGTTTTTT	CANSLERGTNEKLFF
TRBD1	TRBV9	TRBJ1-1	few	TGTGCCAGCAGCCCCCGACAGGGGACCATGAACACTGAAGCTTTCTTT	CASSPRQGTMNTEAFF
.	TRBV10-3	TRBJ1-1	few	TGTGCCATCAGTGAGGATCGGGGGTCCGAAGCTTTCTTT	CAISEDRGSEAFF
TRBD2	TRBV28	TRBJ2-3	.	TGTGCCAGCAGTTCTCCCCTAGCGGGGCGGGTCACAGATACGCAGTATTTT	CASSSPLAGRVTDTQYF
TRBD2	TRBV7-9	TRBJ2-3	many	TGTGCCAGCAGCCCTAGCGGGCAGGGCACAGATACGCAGTATTTT	CASSPSGQGTDTQYF
.	TRBV7-3	TRBJ2-3	.	TGTGCCAGCAGCGGGGCGAGCACAGATACGCAGTATTTT	CASSGASTDTQYF
TRBD1	TRBV27	TRBJ2-2	.	TGTGCCAGCAGTTTAGGGGGACAGGGCACTTGGGTTGGCTACGGGGAGCTGTTTTTT	CASSLGGQGTWVGYGELFF
.	TRBV2	TRBJ2-7	.	TGTGCCAGCAGTGACCCGACAAGGGGCAACGAGCAGTACTTC	CASSDPTRGNEQYF
.	TRBV5-1	TRBJ1-4	many	TGCGCCAGCCGCCAGGGCGGTAATGAAAAACTGTTTTTT	CASRQGGNEKLFF
TRBD1	TRBV5-1	TRBJ1-5	few	TGCGCCAGCAGCTTGGGCAGGGGGCTTCATCAGCCCCAGCATTTT	CASSLGRGLHQPQHF
TRBD2	TRBV7-2	TRBJ2-1	many	TGTGCCAGCAGCCGGGCTAGCGGCCCTCCGAATGAGCAGTTCTTC	CASSRASGPPNEQFF
TRBD2	TRBV7-3	TRBJ2-1	many	TGTGCCAGCAGCCCCCCCCCTCGGACTAGCGGGAGGGCCAGTGAGCAGTTCTTC	CASSPPPRTSGRASEQFF
.	TRBV9	TRBJ1-1	.	TGTGCCAGCAGCCCTGGGACACAGAACACTGAAGCTTTCTTT	CASSPGTQNTEAFF
.	TRBV4-1	TRBJ2-4	.	TGCGCCAGCAGCCTCGGTGACGGGGGGCCCAAAAACATTCAGTACTTC	CASSLGDGGPKNIQYF
TRBD2	TRBV6-5	TRBJ2-1	few	TGTGCCAGCAGTCCCGGGACTAGCGGGAGCAGGGATGAGCAGTTCTTC	CASSPGTSGSRDEQFF
.	TRBV20-1	TRBJ2-1	many	TGCAGTGCTAGAGCTCCGGCCTACAATGAGCAGTTCTTC	CSARAPAYNEQFF
TRBD2	TRBV12-3/TRBV12-4	TRBJ2-3	.	TGTGCCAGCAGTTCCCGGGTAGCGGGGTCAGATACGCAGTATTTT	CASSSRVAGSDTQYF
TRBD1	TRBV6-1	TRBJ1-4	.	TGTGCCAGTCAGCCGCGCGGAACAGGGGCCTCTAATGGAAAACTGTTTTTT	CASQPRGTGASNGKLFF